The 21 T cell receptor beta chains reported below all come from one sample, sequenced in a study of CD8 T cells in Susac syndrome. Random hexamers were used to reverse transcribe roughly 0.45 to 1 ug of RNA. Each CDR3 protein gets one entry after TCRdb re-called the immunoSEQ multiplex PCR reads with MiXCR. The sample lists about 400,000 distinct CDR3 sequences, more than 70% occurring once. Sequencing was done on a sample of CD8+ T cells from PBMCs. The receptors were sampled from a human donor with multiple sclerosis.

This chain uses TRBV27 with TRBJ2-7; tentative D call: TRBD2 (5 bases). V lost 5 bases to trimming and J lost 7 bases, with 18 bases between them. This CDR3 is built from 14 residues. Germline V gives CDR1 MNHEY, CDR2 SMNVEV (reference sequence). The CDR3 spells CASSPLDGVGEQYF. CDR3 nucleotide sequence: TGTGCCAGCAGTCCTCTGGACGGGGTAGGAGAGCAGTACTTC.

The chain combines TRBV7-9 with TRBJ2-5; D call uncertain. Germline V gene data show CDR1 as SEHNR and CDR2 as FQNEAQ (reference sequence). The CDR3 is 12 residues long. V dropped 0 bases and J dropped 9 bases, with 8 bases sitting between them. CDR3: CASSLASPPQYF. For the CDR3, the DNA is TGTGCCAGCAGCTTAGCCAGCCCGCCCCAGTACTTC.

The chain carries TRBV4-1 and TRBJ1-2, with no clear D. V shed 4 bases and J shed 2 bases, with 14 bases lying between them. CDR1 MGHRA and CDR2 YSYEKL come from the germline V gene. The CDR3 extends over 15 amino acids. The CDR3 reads CASSLRTGENYGYTF. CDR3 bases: TGCGCCAGCAGCCTTAGGACGGGAGAGAACTATGGCTACACCTTC.

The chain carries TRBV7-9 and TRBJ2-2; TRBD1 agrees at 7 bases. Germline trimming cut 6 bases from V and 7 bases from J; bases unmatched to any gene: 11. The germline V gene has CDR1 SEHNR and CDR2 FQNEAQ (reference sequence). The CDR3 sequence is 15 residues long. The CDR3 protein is CASREGGAGIGELFF. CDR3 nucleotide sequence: TGTGCCAGCAGAGAAGGGGGCGCGGGTATCGGGGAGCTGTTTTTT.

The CDR3 loop is CACKGTSGRTDTQYF. The CDR3 nucleotides are TGTGCCTGCAAGGGGACTAGCGGGAGGACAGATACGCAGTATTTT. The chain has TRBV7-9 and TRBJ2-3; 15 bases map to TRBD2. J gave up 3 bases and V 11 bases, and 6 bases lay outside the gene matches. The CDR3 is 15 amino acids. CDR1 is SEHNR, CDR2 FQNEAQ, per germline (reference sequence).

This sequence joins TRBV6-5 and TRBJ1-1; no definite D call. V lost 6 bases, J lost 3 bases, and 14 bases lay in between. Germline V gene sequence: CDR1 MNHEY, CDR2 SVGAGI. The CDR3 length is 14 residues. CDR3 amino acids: CASSQFGYDTEAFF. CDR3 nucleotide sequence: TGTGCCAGCAGCCAATTCGGCTACGACACTGAAGCTTTCTTT.

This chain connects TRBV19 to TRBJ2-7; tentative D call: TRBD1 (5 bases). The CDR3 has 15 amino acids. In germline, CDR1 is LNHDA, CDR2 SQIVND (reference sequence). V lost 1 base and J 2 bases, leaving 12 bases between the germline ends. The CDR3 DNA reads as TGTGCCAGTAGTATAGTTGAGGCAGGGACCTACGAGCAGTACTTC. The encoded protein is CASSIVEAGTYEQYF.

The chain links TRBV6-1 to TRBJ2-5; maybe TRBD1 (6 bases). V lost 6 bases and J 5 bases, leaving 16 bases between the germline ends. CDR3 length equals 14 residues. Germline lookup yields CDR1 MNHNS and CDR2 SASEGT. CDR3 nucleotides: TGTGCCAGCAGGAGCACAGGGCATCGTGAGACCCAGTACTTC. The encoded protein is CASRSTGHRETQYF.

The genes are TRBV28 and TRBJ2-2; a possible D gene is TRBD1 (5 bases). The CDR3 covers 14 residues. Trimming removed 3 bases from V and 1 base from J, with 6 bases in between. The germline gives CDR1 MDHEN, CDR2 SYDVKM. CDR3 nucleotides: TGTGCCAGCAGTTTTCAGGGGAACACCGGGGAGCTGTTTTTT. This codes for CASSFQGNTGELFF.

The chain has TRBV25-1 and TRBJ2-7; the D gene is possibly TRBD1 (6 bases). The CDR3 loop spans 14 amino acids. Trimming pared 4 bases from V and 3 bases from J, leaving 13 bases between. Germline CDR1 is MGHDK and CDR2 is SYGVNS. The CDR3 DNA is TGTGCCAGCAGTGTTGGGGACACCGGCTACGAGCAGTACTTC. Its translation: CASSVGDTGYEQYF.

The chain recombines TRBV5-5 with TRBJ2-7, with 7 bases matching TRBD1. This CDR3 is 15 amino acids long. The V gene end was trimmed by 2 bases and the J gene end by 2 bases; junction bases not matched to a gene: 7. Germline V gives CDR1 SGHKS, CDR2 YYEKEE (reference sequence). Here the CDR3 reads CASSFGTVIAYEQYF. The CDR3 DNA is TGTGCCAGCAGCTTCGGGACAGTGATTGCCTACGAGCAGTACTTC.

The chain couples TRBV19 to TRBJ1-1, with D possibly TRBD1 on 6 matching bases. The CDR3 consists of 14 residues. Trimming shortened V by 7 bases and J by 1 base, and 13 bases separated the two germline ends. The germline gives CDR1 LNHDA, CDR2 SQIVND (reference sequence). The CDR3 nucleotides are TGTGCCAGTACCTCGGCAGGGGAGAACACTGAAGCTTTCTTT. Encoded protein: CASTSAGENTEAFF.

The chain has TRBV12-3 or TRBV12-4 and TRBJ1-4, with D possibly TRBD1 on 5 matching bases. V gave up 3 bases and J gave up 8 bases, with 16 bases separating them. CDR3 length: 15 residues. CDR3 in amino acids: CASSLIGGVGEKLFF. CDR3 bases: TGTGCCAGCAGTTTGATAGGAGGGGTTGGAGAAAAACTGTTTTTT.

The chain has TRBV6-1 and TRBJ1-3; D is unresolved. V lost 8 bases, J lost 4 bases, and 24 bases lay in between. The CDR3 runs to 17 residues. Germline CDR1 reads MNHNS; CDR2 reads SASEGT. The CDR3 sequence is CASGAGGIGISGNTIYF. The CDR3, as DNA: TGTGCCAGCGGCGCAGGTGGAATAGGTATTTCGGGAAACACCATATATTTT.

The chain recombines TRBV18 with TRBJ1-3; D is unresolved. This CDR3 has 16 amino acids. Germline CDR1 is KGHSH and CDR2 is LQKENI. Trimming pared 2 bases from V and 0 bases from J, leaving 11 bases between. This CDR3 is CASSPFGLSSGNTIYF. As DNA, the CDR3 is TGTGCCAGCTCACCATTTGGGCTATCCTCTGGAAACACCATATATTTT.

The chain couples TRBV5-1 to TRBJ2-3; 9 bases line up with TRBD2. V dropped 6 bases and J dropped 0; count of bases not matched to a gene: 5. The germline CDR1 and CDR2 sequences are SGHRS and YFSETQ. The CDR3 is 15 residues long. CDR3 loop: CASNRLAASTDTQYF. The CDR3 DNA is TGCGCCAGCAACCGACTAGCGGCTAGCACAGATACGCAGTATTTT.

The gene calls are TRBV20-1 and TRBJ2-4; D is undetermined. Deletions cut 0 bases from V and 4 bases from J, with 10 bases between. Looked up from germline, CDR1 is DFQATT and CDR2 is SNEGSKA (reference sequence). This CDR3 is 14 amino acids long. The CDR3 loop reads CSARDRAEKNIQYF. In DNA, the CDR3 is TGCAGTGCTAGAGATCGGGCCGAAAAAAACATTCAGTACTTC.

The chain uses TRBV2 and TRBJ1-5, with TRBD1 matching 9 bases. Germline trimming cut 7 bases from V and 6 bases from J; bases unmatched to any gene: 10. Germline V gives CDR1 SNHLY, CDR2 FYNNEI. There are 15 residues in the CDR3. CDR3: CASKSTGGETQPQHF. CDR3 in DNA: TGTGCCAGCAAATCGACAGGGGGAGAAACTCAGCCCCAGCATTTT.

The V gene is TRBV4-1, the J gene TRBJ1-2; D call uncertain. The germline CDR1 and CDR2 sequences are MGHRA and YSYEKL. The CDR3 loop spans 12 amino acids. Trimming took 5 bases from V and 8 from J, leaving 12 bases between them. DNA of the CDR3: TGCGCCAGCAGCTCTTGGGTTGAGGGCTACACCTTC. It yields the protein CASSSWVEGYTF.

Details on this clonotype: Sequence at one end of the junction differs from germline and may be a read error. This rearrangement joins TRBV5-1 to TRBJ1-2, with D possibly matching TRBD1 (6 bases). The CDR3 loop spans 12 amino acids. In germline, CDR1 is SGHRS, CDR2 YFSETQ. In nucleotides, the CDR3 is TGTGCCAGCAGCTTGGACAGCTATGGCTACACCTTC. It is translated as CASSLDSYGYTF.

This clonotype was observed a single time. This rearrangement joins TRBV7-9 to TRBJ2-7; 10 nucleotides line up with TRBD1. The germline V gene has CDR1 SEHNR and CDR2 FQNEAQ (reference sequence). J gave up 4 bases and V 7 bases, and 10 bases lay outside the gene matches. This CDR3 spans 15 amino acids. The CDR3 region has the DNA TGTGCCAGCACCATCGCGGACAGGGGGTGGTACGAGCAGTACTTC. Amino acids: CASTIADRGWYEQYF.